The 13 T cell receptor beta chains given below trace back to one sample, sequenced in a study of regulatory T cells in long-lasting Graves disease. HTBI primers from iRepertoire and Arm-PCR of CDR3 regions yielded the TCR beta libraries. In TCRdb, the multiplex PCR reads were re-called with MiXCR into one record per CDR3 protein. The sample has roughly 400,000 distinct CDR3 sequences, over 14% seen once. Time point noted: newly diagnosed GD, antithyroid drugs for less than 3 months. PBMCs were the source of the RNA used for TCR sequencing. The data also belong to a second study, concerning T cells in Graves' hyperthyroidism and ophthalmopathy.

The specimen comprised peripheral blood mononuclear cells (PBMCs), sampled at new diagnosis, from a patient treated with antithyroid drugs. Receptors were obtained from a woman in her forties with Graves disease.

On this clonotype itself: A far larger clone is off by one base, so a read error is likely. The chain recombines TRBV5-4 with TRBJ2-1; 8 nucleotides match TRBD2. The V segment lost 4 bases and the J segment 8 bases; nucleotides outside the gene matches: 8. The CDR3 has 14 amino acids. Germline loops: CDR1 SGHNT, CDR2 YYREEE (reference sequence). The CDR3 DNA follows: TGTGCCAGCAGCCCGAGGGCGGGGGGCGATGAGCAGTTCTTC. It is translated as CASSPRAGGDEQFF.

V is TRBV28 and J is TRBJ2-2; TRBD2 aligns across 8 bases. V shed 5 bases, J shed 9 bases, and the junction held 8 bases outside the gene matches. CDR3 size: 14 residues. From germline, CDR1 is MDHEN and CDR2 SYDVKM. The CDR3: CASSPLGGDRELFF. The CDR3 nucleotides are TGTGCCAGCAGTCCCCTCGGGGGGGACCGGGAGCTGTTTTTT.

This clonotype has only a few counts. The rearrangement links TRBV18 to TRBJ2-4, with D possibly matching TRBD1 (7 bases). This CDR3 comprises 16 residues. The V gene lost 1 base and the J gene lost 7 bases, with 17 bases spanning the gap. The germline CDR1 and CDR2 sequences are KGHSH and LQKENI. The CDR3 spells CASSPQSLQGGNIQYF. In nucleotides, the CDR3 is TGTGCCAGCTCACCACAGTCGCTCCAGGGGGGTAACATTCAGTACTTC.

Regarding this clonotype: The junction does not match germline at one end; this may be a read error. The chain has TRBV13 and TRBJ2-7; 11 bases map to TRBD2. CDR3 length equals 15 residues. Germline V CDR1 and CDR2: PRHDT, FYEKMQ (reference sequence). In DNA, the CDR3 is TGTGCCAGCAGCTCCATTAGCGGGAGGGCCTACGGGCAGTACTTC. Translating it yields CASSSISGRAYGQYF.

Many counts were recorded for this clonotype. The chain employs TRBV28 and TRBJ2-5; 8 nucleotides agree with TRBD2. The CDR3 totals 15 residues. With V trimmed by 6 bases and J by 7 bases, 13 bases remained unmatched. Germline V gene data show CDR1 as MDHEN and CDR2 as SYDVKM. The CDR3 region has the DNA TGTGCCAGCAGCAGCCCGGGACTAGGCCCCGGGACCCAGTACTTC. Residues: CASSSPGLGPGTQYF.

Ten or more counts support this clonotype. The chain links TRBV19 to TRBJ1-5, with 11 positions matching TRBD1. The CDR3 is 15 residues long. Germline CDR1 is LNHDA and CDR2 is SQIVND (reference sequence). V shed 6 bases, J shed 5 bases, and the junction held 6 bases outside the gene matches. In nucleotides, the CDR3 is TGTGCCAGTAGAGGGACAGGGGGAGGGGATCAGCCCCAGCATTTT. This encodes CASRGTGGGDQPQHF.

This clonotype was observed at least ten times. J is TRBJ2-1 and V is TRBV7-9; the D is unclear. The CDR3 spans 16 residues. Trimming took off 5 bases at V and 7 bases at J, with 21 bases between the two ends. Germline V gives CDR1 SEHNR, CDR2 FQNEAQ (reference sequence). The CDR3 region is CASSPPGLGRSNEQFF. The CDR3 bases are TGTGCCAGCAGCCCCCCCGGATTGGGAAGAAGTAATGAGCAGTTCTTC.

This clonotype was found many times. V is TRBV7-2 and J is TRBJ2-1, with TRBD2 matching 10 bases. Germline CDR1 SGHTA, CDR2 FQGNSA. This CDR3 has 15 residues. After removal of 3 bases from V and 6 bases from J, the junction contained 5 bases not matched to a gene. The CDR3: CASSFLAGVRNEQFF. CDR3 coding DNA: TGTGCCAGCAGCTTCCTAGCGGGAGTACGCAATGAGCAGTTCTTC.

This clonotype was detected ten times or more. CDR3 sequence reads: CASRSSGGGYNEQFF. CDR3 DNA: TGTGCCAGCAGATCAAGCGGGGGGGGATACAATGAGCAGTTCTTC. The chain carries TRBV6-1 and TRBJ2-1, with TRBD2 identical over 10 bases. This CDR3 region has 15 residues. V shed 6 bases, J shed 4 bases, and the junction held 6 bases outside the gene matches. CDR1 and CDR2 (germline): MNHNS, SASEGT.

This clonotype was detected ten times or more. The gene calls are TRBV10-3 and TRBJ2-3; TRBD2 matches at 11 bases. Trimming at V came to 5 bases and at J to 4 bases, leaving 8 bases not matched to a gene. The CDR3 sequence is 16 residues long. The V gene's germline CDR1 is ENHRY and CDR2 SYGVKD. This CDR3 is CAISRLAGGSADTQYF. The CDR3 DNA is TGTGCCATCAGTCGCTTAGCGGGAGGGTCGGCAGATACGCAGTATTTT.

This clonotype was seen at least ten times. This chain joins TRBV12-3 or TRBV12-4 and TRBJ1-6, with 7 bases matching TRBD1. The ends lost 7 bases at V and 1 base at J; junction bases unmatched: 7. CDR3 length: 16 residues. CDR3 in DNA: TGTGCCAGCAACAACAGGGGCTGGTCCTATAATTCACCCCTCCACTTT. It is translated as CASNNRGWSYNSPLHF.

This clonotype came up many times. This sequence joins TRBV11-2 and TRBJ2-5; D is unclear. Germline V gives CDR1 SGHAT, CDR2 FQNNGV. The CDR3 contains 14 residues. Deletions cut 0 bases from V and 5 bases from J, with 10 bases between. CDR3 DNA: TGTGCCAGCAGCTTAGATGAGGCGCTGGAGACCCAGTACTTC. Translating it yields CASSLDEALETQYF.

Comment on this clonotype: A much larger clone lies a single base off, so this may be a read error. The chain employs TRBV3-1 and TRBJ2-1; a possible D gene is TRBD1 (6 bases). There are 14 residues in the CDR3. Germline CDR1 LGHDT, CDR2 YNNKEL (reference sequence). CDR3 coding DNA: TGTGCCAGAAGCCAAGGGGGTTTCGGCAATGAGCAGTTCTTC. It translates to CARSQGGFGNEQFF.